A selection of T cell receptor beta chains follows, all from one sample in a study of cytomegalovirus exposure and HLA in healthy donors. Using immunoSEQ multiplex PCR, the repertoire was profiled, and TCRdb retains in-frame clones only, with some absent. The data hold 270,000 or so clones, with 80% to 95% observed a single time. The sample consisted of PBMCs. The receptors derive from a girl aged 2-15 years in good health and CMV-seronegative. The CDR3 runs from the conserved cysteine through the conserved F or W. Fields, in order: clone size, D gene, V gene, J gene, CDR3 protein, CDR3 DNA. D genes are given only for firm matches. Clone sizes are given selectively: once, few, many, or a class where the clone is expanded.

.	.	TRBV6-5	TRBJ2-7	CASSVTGPTSYEQYF	TGTGCCAGCAGCGTAACAGGGCCGACATCCTACGAGCAGTACTTC
few	.	TRBV28	TRBJ2-7	CASSYTPGIVGGEQYF	TGTGCCAGCAGCTACACCCCAGGTATCGTCGGGGGCGAGCAGTACTTC
.	.	TRBV7-3	TRBJ1-1	CASSPRHQGSEAFF	TGTGCCAGCAGCCCGCGACACCAGGGGTCTGAAGCTTTCTTT
.	TRBD1	TRBV5-6	TRBJ1-1	CASSPTGTGRTEAFF	TGTGCCAGCAGCCCAACCGGGACAGGGAGAACTGAAGCTTTCTTT
.	TRBD1	TRBV9	TRBJ2-7	CASSGSRGPLPYEQYF	TGTGCCAGCAGCGGGTCCAGGGGGCCGCTTCCCTACGAGCAGTACTTC
.	.	TRBV6-1	TRBJ2-7	CASSTRTSYEQYF	TGTGCCAGCAGTACCCGTACATCCTACGAGCAGTACTTC
.	.	TRBV6-5	TRBJ1-5	CASSYSQGSNQPQHF	TGTGCCAGCAGTTACAGTCAGGGTAGCAATCAGCCCCAGCATTTT
.	TRBD1	TRBV6-1	TRBJ1-5	CASRATGGSNQPQHF	TGTGCCAGCAGAGCGACAGGGGGAAGCAATCAGCCCCAGCATTTT
.	.	TRBV4-1	TRBJ2-6	CASSQDEDGRPITSGANVLTF	TGCGCCAGCAGCCAAGATGAGGATGGCCGCCCGATTACATCTGGGGCCAACGTCCTGACTTTC
.	.	TRBV7-7	TRBJ2-5	CAAGDLETQYF	TGTGCGGCAGGGGATTTAGAGACCCAGTACTTC
.	.	TRBV29-1	TRBJ2-1	CSVPRQSSYNEQFF	TGCAGCGTTCCTCGACAAAGCTCCTACAATGAGCAGTTCTTC
.	TRBD2	TRBV10-3	TRBJ2-7	CAISGGDSGNHEQYF	TGTGCCATCAGTGGGGGGGATAGCGGGAACCACGAGCAGTACTTC
.	.	TRBV5-1	TRBJ2-7	CASRHPSRHYEQYF	TGCGCCAGCAGACATCCTAGCAGACACTACGAGCAGTACTTC
.	TRBD1	TRBV4-1	TRBJ1-5	CASSPTQGLHQPQHF	TGCGCCAGCAGCCCTACACAGGGGTTGCATCAGCCCCAGCATTTT
.	TRBD2	TRBV5-1	TRBJ2-7	CASSLGAPSGRSYEQYF	TGCGCCAGCAGCTTGGGCGCACCTAGCGGTCGGTCCTACGAGCAGTACTTC
.	.	TRBV19	TRBJ1-6	CASSIDSASPLHF	TGTGCCAGTAGTATAGATTCCGCGTCACCCCTCCACTTT
.	TRBD1	TRBV28	TRBJ1-2	CASSVQGDYGYTF	TGTGCCAGCAGTGTGCAGGGGGACTATGGCTACACCTTC
once	TRBD2	TRBV6-5	TRBJ2-1	CASSLRGGRIEQFF	TGTGCCAGCAGTTTGCGGGGGGGGCGGATTGAGCAGTTCTTC
.	TRBD2	TRBV27	TRBJ2-3	CASSPRLASSLTIPPLASTDTQYF	TGTGCCAGCAGTCCCCGACTAGCGTCTTCCCTAACTATCCCCCCATTAGCTAGCACAGATACGCAGTATTTT
.	TRBD2	TRBV19	TRBJ2-1	CASSLGLAGYEQFF	TGTGCCAGTAGTCTGGGACTAGCGGGCTATGAGCAGTTCTTC
.	.	TRBV6-5	TRBJ2-7	CASRNAGTTLGEQYF	TGTGCCAGCAGAAACGCCGGGACAACTCTGGGGGAGCAGTACTTC
.	TRBD1	TRBV18	TRBJ1-1	CASSRQGAETEAFF	TGTGCCAGCTCACGGCAGGGGGCAGAGACTGAAGCTTTCTTT
.	.	TRBV7-2	TRBJ2-7	CASSLKGRRDEQYF	TGTGCCAGCAGCTTAAAAGGGAGGCGAGACGAGCAGTACTTC
.	TRBD2	TRBV5-5	TRBJ2-1	CASSLAGLEYNEQFF	TGTGCCAGCAGCTTGGCGGGACTAGAATACAATGAGCAGTTCTTC
.	.	TRBV20-1	TRBJ1-1	CSANRNTEAFF	TGCAGTGCAAATCGGAACACTGAAGCTTTCTTT
.	.	TRBV5-6	TRBJ1-5	CASSSGVLGGQPQHF	TGTGCCAGCAGCTCGGGAGTACTGGGTGGTCAGCCCCAGCATTTT
.	.	TRBV6-1	TRBJ2-2	CASSEASYVAGELFF	TGTGCCAGCAGTGAAGCCAGTTATGTTGCCGGGGAGCTGTTTTTT
.	.	TRBV2	TRBJ1-2	CASSEETGRWAGYTF	TGTGCCAGCAGTGAGGAAACAGGGAGATGGGCTGGCTACACCTTC
.	TRBD2	TRBV5-4	TRBJ2-3	CASSPTPSGGGGGTQYF	TGTGCCAGCAGCCCCACCCCTAGCGGGGGGGGCGGTGGTACGCAGTATTTT
once	.	TRBV27	TRBJ2-2	CASTSTRQARTGELFF	TGTGCCAGCACCAGCACTCGACAGGCGAGGACCGGGGAGCTGTTTTTT